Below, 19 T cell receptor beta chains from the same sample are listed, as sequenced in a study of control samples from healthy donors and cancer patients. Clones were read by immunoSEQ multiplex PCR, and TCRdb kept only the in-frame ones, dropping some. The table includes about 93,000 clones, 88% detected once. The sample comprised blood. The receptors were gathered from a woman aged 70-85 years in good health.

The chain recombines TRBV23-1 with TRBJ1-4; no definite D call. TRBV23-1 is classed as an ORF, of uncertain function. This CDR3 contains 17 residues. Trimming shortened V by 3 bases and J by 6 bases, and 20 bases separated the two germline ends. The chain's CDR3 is CASSHEMGPDGDEKLFF. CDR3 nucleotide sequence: TGCGCCAGCAGTCACGAAATGGGCCCCGATGGGGATGAAAAACTGTTTTTT.

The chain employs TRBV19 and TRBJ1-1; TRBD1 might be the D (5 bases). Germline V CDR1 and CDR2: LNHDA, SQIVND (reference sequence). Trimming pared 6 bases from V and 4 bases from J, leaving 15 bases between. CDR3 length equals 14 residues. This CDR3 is CASSIQGGGTEAFF. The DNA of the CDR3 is TGTGCCAGTAGCATCCAGGGTGGTGGCACTGAAGCTTTCTTT.

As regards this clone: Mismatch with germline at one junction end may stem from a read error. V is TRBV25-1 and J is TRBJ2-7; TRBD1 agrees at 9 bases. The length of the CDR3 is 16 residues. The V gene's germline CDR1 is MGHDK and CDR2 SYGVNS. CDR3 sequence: CASRHGQGTLSYGQYF. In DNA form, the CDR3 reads TGTGCCAGCAGACACGGACAGGGGACCCTCTCCTACGGGCAGTACTTC.

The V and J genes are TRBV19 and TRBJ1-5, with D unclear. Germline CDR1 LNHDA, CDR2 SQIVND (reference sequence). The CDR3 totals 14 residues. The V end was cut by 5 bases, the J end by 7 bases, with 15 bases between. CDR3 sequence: CASSQQWGRQPQHF. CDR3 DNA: TGTGCCAGTAGTCAACAGTGGGGAAGGCAGCCCCAGCATTTT. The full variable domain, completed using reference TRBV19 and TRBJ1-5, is DGGITQSPKYLFRKEGQNVTLSCEQNLNHDAMYWYRQDPGQGLRLIYYSQIVNDFQKGDIAEGYSVSREKKESFPLTVTSAQKNPTAFYLCASSQQWGRQPQHFGDGTRLSIL.

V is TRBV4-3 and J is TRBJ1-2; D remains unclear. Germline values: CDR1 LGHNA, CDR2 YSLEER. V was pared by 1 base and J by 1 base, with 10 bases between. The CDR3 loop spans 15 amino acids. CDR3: CASSQGKGLNYGYTF. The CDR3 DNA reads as TGCGCCAGCAGCCAAGGGAAGGGCCTTAACTATGGCTACACCTTC.

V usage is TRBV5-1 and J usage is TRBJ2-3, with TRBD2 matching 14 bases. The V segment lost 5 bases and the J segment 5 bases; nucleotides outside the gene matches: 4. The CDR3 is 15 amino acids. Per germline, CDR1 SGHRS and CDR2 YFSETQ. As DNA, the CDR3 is TGCGCCAGCAGTTCGGGACTAGCGGGAGTAGATACGCAGTATTTT. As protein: CASSSGLAGVDTQYF.

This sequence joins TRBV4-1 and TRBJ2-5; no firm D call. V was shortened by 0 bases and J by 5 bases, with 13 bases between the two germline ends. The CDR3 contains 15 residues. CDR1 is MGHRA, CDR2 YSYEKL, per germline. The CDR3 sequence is CASSQDSGIWETQYF. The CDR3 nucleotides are TGCGCCAGCAGCCAAGATTCTGGCATTTGGGAGACCCAGTACTTC.

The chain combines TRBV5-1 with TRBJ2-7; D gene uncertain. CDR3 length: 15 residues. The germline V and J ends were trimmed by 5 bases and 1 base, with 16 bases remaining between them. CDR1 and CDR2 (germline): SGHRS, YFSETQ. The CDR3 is CASRATMDGSYEQYF. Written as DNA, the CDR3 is TGCGCCAGCAGGGCTACGATGGACGGATCCTACGAGCAGTACTTC.

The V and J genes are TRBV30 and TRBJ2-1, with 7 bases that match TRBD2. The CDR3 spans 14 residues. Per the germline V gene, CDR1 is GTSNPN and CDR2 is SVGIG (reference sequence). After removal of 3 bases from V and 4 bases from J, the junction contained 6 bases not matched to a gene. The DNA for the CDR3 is TGTGCCTGGAGCCGGGCTAGCGGTTACAATGAGCAGTTCTTC. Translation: CAWSRASGYNEQFF.

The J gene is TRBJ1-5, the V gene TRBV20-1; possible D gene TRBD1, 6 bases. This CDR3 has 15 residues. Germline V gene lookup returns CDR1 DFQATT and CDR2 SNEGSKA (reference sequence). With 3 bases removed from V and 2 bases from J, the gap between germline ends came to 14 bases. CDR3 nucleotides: TGCAGTGCTAGTACCGGGACACCCGGCAATCAGCCCCAGCATTTT. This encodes CSASTGTPGNQPQHF.

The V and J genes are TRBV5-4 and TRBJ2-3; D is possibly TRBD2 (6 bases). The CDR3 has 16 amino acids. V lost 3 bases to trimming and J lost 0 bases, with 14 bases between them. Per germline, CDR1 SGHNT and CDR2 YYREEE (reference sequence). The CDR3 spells CASSSGGKTSTDTQYF. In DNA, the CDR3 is TGTGCCAGCAGCTCCGGAGGGAAAACTAGCACAGATACGCAGTATTTT. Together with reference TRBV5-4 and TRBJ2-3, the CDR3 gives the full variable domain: ETGVTQSPTHLIKTRGQQVTLRCSSQSGHNTVSWYQQALGQGPQFIFQYYREEENGRGNFPPRFSGLQFPNYSSELNVNALELDDSALYLCASSSGGKTSTDTQYFGPGTRLTVL.

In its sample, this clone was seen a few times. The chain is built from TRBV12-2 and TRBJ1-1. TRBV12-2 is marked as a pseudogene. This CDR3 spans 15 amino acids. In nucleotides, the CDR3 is TGTGCAAGTCGCCCGCCCCCGGGGATAAGTTTGGAAGCTTTCTTT. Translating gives CASRPPPGISLEAFF.

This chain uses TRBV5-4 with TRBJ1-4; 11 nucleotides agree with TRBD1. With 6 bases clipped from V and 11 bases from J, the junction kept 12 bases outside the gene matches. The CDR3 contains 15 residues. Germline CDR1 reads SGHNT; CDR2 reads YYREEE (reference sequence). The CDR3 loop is CASTTSGTGGEKLFF. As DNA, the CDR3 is TGTGCCAGCACCACTTCCGGGACAGGGGGTGAGAAACTGTTTTTT.

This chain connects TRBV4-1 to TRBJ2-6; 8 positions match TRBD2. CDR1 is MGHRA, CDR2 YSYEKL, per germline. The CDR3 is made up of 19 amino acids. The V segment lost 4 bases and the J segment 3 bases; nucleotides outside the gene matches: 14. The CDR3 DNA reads TGCGCCAGCAGCCCACGGGGTAGCGGGGCCGCGAGTGGGGCCAACGTCCTGACTTTC. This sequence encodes CASSPRGSGAASGANVLTF.

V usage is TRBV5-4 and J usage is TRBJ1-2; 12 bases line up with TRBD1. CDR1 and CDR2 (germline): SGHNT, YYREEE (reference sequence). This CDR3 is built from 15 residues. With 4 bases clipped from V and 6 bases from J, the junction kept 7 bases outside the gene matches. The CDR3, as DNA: TGTGCCAGCAGCGATCCGGGACAGGGGGCGGATGGCTACACCTTC. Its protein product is CASSDPGQGADGYTF. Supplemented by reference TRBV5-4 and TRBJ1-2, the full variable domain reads ETGVTQSPTHLIKTRGQQVTLRCSSQSGHNTVSWYQQALGQGPQFIFQYYREEENGRGNFPPRFSGLQFPNYSSELNVNALELDDSALYLCASSDPGQGADGYTFGSGTRLTVV.

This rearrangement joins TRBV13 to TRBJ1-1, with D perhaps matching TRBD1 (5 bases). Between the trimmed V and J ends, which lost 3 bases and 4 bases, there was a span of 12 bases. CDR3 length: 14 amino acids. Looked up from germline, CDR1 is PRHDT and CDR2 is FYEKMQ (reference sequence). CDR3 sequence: CASSLGRGGTEAFF. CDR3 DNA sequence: TGTGCCAGCAGCTTGGGACGGGGTGGCACTGAAGCTTTCTTT.

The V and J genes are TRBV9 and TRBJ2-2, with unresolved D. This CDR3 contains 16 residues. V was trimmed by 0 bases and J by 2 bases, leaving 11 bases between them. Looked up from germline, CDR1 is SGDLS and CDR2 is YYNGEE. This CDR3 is CASSVGLQGNTGELFF. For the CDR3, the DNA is TGTGCCAGCAGCGTAGGATTACAAGGAAACACCGGGGAGCTGTTTTTT.

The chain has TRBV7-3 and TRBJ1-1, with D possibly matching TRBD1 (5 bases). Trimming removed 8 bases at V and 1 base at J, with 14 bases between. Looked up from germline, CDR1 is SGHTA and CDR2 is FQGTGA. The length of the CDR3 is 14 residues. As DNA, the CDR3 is TGTGCCAGCGGGGCCGGGACGGGGAACACTGAAGCTTTCTTT. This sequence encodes CASGAGTGNTEAFF.

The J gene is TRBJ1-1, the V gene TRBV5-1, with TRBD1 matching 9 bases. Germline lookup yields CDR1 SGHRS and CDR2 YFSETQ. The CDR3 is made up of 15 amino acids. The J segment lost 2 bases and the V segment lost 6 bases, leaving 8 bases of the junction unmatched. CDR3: CASTRGQGINTEAFF. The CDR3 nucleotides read TGCGCCAGCACAAGAGGACAGGGGATAAACACTGAAGCTTTCTTT. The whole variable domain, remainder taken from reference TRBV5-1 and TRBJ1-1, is KAGVTQTPRYLIKTRGQQVTLSCSPISGHRSVSWYQQTPGQGLQFLFEYFSETQRNKGNFPGRFSGRQFSNSRSEMNVSTLELGDSALYLCASTRGQGINTEAFFGQGTRLTVV.